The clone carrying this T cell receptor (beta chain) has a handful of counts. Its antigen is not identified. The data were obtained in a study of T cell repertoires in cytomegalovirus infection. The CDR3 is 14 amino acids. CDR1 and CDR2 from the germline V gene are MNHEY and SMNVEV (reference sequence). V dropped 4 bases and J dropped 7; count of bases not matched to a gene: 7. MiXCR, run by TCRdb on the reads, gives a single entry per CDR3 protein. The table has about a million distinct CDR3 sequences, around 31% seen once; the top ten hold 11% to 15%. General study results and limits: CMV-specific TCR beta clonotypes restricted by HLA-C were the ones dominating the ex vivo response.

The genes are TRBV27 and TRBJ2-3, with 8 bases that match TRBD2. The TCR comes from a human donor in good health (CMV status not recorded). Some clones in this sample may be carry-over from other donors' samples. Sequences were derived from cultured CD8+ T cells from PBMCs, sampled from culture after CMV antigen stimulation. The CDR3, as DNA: TGTGCCAGCAGTTCGGGGGGGTTAGGAAATACGCAGTATTTT. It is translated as CASSSGGLGNTQYF.